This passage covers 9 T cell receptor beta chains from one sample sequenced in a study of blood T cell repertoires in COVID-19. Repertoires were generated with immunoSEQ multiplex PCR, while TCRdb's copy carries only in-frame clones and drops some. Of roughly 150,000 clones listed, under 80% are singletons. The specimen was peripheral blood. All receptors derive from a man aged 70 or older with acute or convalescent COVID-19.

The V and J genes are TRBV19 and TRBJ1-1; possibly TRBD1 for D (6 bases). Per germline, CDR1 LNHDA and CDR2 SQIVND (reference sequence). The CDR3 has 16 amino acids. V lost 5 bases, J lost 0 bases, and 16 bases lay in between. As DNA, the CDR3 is TGTGCCAGTAGTTCAATCACAGGGTCCATGAACACTGAAGCTTTCTTT. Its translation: CASSSITGSMNTEAFF.

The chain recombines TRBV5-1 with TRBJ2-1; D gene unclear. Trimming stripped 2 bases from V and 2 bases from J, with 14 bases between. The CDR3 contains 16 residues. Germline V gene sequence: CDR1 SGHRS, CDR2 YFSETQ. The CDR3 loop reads CASSFDNSITYNEQFF. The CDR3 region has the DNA TGCGCCAGCAGCTTTGACAACAGTATTACCTACAATGAGCAGTTCTTC.

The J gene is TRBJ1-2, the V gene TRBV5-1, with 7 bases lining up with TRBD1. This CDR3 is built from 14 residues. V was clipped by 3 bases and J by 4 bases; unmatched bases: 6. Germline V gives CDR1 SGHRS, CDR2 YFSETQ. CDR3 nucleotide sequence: TGCGCCAGCAGCTCGGGACAGACCTTCTATGGCTACACCTTC. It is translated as CASSSGQTFYGYTF.

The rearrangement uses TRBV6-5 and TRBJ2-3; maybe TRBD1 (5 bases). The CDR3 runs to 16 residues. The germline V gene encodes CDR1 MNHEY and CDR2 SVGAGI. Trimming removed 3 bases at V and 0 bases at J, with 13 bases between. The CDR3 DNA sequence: TGTGCCAGCAGTTATGACAGCGCGGTTAGCACAGATACGCAGTATTTT. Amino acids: CASSYDSAVSTDTQYF.

CDR3 loop: CASSQIAGGDTQYF. CDR3 DNA sequence: TGTGCCAGCAGCCAAATAGCGGGAGGAGATACGCAGTATTTT. V is TRBV6-5 and J is TRBJ2-3; 10 positions agree with TRBD2. Germline V gene sequence: CDR1 MNHEY, CDR2 SVGAGI. V was clipped by 6 bases and J by 5 bases; unmatched bases: 5. This CDR3 has 14 amino acids.

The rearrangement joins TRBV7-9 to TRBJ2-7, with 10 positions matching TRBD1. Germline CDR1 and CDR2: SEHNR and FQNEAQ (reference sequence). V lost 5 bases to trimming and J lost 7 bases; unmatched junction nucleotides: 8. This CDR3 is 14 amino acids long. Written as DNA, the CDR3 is TGTGCCAGCAGCAATCGACAGGGGGCGGTTGAGCAGTACTTC. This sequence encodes CASSNRQGAVEQYF.

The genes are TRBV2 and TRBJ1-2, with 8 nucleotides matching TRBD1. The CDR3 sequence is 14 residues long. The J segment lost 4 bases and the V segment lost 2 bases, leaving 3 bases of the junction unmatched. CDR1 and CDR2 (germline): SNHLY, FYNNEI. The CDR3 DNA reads TGTGCCAGCAGTGAACAGGGGGCCCTCTATGGCTACACCTTC. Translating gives CASSEQGALYGYTF.

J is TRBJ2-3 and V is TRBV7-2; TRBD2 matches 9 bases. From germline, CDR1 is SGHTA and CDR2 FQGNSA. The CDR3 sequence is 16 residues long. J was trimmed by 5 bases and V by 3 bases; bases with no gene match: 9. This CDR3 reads CASSFGRAGGGDTQYF. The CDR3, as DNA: TGTGCCAGCAGCTTTGGGAGGGCGGGGGGGGGAGATACGCAGTATTTT.

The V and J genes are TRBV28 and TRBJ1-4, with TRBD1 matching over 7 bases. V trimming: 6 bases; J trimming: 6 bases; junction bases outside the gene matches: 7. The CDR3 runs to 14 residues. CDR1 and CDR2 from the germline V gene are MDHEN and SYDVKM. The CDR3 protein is CASRPGTAHEKLFF. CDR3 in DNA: TGTGCCAGCAGACCCGGGACAGCCCATGAAAAACTGTTTTTT.